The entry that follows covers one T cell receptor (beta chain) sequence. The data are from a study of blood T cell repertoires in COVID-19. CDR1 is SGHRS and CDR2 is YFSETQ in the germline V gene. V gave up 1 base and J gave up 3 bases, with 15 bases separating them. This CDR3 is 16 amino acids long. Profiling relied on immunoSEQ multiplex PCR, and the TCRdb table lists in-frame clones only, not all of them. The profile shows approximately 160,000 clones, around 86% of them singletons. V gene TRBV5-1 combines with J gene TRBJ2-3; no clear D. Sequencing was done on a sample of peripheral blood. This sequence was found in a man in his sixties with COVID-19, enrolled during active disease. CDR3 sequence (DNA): TGCGCCAGCAGCTTGAGCGTCAGCGTAATAACAGATACGCAGTATTTT. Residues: CASSLSVSVITDTQYF.